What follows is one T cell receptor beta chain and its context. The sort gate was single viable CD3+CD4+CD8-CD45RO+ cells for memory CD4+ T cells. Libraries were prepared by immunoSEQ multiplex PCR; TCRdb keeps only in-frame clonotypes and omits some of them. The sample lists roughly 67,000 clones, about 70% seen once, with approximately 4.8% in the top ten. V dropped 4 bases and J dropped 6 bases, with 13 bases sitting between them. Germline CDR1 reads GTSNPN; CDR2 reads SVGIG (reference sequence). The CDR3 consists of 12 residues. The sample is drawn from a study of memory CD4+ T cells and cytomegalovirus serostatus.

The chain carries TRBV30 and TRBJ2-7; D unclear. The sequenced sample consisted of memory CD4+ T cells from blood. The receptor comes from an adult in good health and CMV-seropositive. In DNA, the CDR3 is TGTGCCTGGAATTCGGCCACGACCGAGCAGTACTTC. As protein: CAWNSATTEQYF.